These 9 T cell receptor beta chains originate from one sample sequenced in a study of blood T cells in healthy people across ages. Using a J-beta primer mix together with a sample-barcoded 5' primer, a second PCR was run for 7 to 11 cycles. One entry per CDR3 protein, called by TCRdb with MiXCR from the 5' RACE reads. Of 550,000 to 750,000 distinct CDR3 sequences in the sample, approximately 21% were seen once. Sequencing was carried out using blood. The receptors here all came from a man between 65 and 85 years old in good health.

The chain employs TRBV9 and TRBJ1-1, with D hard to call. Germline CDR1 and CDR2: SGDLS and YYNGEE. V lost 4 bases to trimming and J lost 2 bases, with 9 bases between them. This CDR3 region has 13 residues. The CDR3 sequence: CASSTRHNTEAFF. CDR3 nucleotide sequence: TGTGCCAGCAGCACAAGACACAACACTGAAGCTTTCTTT. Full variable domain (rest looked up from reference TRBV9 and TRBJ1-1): DSGVTQTPKHLITATGQRVTLRCSPRSGDLSVYWYQQSLDQGLQFLIQYYNGEERAKGNILERFSAQQFPDLHSELNLSSLELGDSALYFCASSTRHNTEAFFGQGTRLTVV.

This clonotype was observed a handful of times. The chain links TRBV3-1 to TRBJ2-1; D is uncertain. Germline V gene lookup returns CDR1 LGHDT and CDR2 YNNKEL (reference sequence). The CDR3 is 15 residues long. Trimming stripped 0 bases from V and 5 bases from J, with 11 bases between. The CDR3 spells CASSQEVAIDNEQFF. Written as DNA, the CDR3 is TGTGCCAGCAGCCAAGAAGTGGCGATTGACAATGAGCAGTTCTTC.

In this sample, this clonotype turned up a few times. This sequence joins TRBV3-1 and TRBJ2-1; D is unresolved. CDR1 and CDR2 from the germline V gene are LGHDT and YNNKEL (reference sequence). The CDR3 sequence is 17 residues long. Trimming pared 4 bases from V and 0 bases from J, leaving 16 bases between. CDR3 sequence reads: CASSRALPSGSYNEQFF. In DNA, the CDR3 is TGTGCCAGCAGCCGTGCCCTCCCCTCGGGCTCCTACAATGAGCAGTTCTTC.

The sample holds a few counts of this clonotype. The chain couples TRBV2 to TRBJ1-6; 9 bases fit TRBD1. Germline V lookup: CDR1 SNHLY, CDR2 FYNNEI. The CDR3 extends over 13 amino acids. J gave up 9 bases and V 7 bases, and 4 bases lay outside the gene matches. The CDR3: CASMGTGPSPLHF. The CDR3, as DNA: TGTGCCAGCATGGGGACAGGGCCTTCACCCCTCCACTTT. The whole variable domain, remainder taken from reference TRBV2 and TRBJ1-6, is EPEVTQTPSHQVTQMGQEVILRCVPISNHLYFYWYRQILGQKVEFLVSFYNNEISEKSEIFDDQFSVERPDGSNFTLKIRSTKLEDSAMYFCASMGTGPSPLHFGNGTRLTVT.

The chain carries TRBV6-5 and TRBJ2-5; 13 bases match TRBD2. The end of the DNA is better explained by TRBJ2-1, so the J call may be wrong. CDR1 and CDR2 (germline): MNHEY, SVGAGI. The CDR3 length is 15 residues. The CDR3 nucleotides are TGTGCCAGCAGTTATGCACTAGCGGGGGGGAATGAGCAGTTCTTC. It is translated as CASSYALAGGNEQFF.

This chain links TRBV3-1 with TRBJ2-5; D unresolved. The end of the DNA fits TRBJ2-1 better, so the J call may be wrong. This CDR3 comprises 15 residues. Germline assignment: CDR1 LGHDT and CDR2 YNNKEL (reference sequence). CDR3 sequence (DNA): TGTGCCAGCAGCCAAGATCGGCCCCTCCTCGATGAGCAGTTCTTC. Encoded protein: CASSQDRPLLDEQFF.

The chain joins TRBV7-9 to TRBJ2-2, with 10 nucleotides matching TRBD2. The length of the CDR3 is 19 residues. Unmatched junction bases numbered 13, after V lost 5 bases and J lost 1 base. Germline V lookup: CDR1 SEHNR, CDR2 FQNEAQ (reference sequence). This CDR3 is CASSLRGLAGVENTGELFF. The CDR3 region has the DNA TGTGCCAGCAGCCTTCGGGGTCTAGCGGGAGTCGAGAACACCGGGGAGCTGTTTTTT.

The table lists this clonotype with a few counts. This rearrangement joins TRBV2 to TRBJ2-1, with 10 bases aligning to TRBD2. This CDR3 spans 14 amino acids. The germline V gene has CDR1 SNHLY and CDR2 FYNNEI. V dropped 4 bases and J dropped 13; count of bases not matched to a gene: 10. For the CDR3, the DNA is TGTGCCAGCAGTGTAGCCCTAGCGGGAGCTGATCAGTTCTTC. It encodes CASSVALAGADQFF.

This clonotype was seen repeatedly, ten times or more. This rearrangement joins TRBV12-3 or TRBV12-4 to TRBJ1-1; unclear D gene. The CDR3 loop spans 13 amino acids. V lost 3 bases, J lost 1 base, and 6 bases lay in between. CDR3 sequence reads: CASSFGENTEAFF. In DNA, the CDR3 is TGTGCCAGCAGTTTTGGGGAGAACACTGAAGCTTTCTTT.